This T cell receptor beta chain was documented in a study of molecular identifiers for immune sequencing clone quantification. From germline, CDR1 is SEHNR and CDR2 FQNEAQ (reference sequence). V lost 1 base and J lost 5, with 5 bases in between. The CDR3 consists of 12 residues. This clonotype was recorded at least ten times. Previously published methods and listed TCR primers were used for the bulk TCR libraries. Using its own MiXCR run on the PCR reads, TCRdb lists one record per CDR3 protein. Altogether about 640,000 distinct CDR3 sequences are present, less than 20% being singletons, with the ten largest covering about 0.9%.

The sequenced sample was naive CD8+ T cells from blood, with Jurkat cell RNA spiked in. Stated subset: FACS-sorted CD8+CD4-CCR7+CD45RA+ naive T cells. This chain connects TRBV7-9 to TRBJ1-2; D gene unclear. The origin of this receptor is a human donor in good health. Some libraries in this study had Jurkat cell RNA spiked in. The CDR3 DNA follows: TGTGCCAGCAGCTTAGACACTTATGGCTACACCTTC. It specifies CASSLDTYGYTF.